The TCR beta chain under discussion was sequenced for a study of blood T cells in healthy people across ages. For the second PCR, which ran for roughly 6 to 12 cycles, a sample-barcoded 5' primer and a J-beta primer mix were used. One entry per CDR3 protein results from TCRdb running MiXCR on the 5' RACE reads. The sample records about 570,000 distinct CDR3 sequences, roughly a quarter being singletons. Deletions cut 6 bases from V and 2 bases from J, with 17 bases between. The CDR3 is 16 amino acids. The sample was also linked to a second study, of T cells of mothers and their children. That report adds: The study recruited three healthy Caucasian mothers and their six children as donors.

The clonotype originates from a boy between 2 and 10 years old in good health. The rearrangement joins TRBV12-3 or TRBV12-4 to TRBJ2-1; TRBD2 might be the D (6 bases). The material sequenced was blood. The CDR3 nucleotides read TGTGCCAGCAGAGCTGGAAGCGGGTTCGCCTACAATGAGCAGTTCTTC. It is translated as CASRAGSGFAYNEQFF.